The clone carrying this TCR beta chain was detected only a few times. The CDR3 has 13 amino acids. Trimming left V 4 bases short and J 6 bases short, with 13 bases between. Looked up from germline, CDR1 is SGHDN and CDR2 is FVKESK. The sample belongs to a study of T cells in Graves' hyperthyroidism and ophthalmopathy. TCR beta CDR3 regions were amplified from RNA transcripts. Initially, a first-round RT-PCR of the TCR CDR3 employed the HTBI primer set. TCRdb processed the multiplex PCR reads anew with MiXCR; each CDR3 protein has one entry. The table lists more than 500,000 distinct CDR3 sequences, approximately 15% of them singletons.

V is TRBV14 and J is TRBJ2-7; D may be TRBD2 (5 bases). This TCR was recovered from a woman aged 40-49 years with Graves' hyperthyroidism. Sequenced: blood. CDR3 residues: CASSPQTSSEQYF. CDR3 coding DNA: TGTGCCAGCAGCCCCCAAACTAGTTCCGAGCAGTACTTC.